This entry lists 7 T cell receptor beta chains sequenced from one sample in a study of neurological immune-mediated disorders. Using its own MiXCR run on the 5' RACE reads, TCRdb lists one record per CDR3 protein. The repertoire holds 55,000 to 65,000 distinct CDR3 sequences, with 10% to 15% as singletons. Sequencing was done on a sample of PBMCs. The receptors derive from a woman aged 55-75 years with HTLV-1-associated myelopathy (HAM/TSP).

V gene TRBV7-8 combines with J gene TRBJ2-2; TRBD2 agrees at 7 bases. V lost 4 bases and J lost 4; bases outside the gene matches: 9. The CDR3 contains 16 residues. Looked up from germline, CDR1 is SGHVS and CDR2 is FQNEAQ. The CDR3 is CASSSGGGGFTGELFF. The DNA of the CDR3 is TGTGCCAGCAGCTCTGGCGGGGGAGGCTTCACCGGGGAGCTGTTTTTT.

This clonotype was recorded at least ten times. This chain uses TRBV12-3 or TRBV12-4 with TRBJ2-2, with no clear D. This CDR3 has 15 amino acids. Trimming pared 1 base from V and 4 bases from J, leaving 10 bases between. The CDR3 loop reads CASSLVPSGTGELFF. In DNA, the CDR3 is TGTGCCAGCAGTTTAGTTCCGTCGGGCACCGGGGAGCTGTTTTTT.

This clonotype was seen ten or more times. This chain links TRBV20-1 with TRBJ1-4; possible D gene TRBD1, 6 bases. The V and J ends lost 2 bases and 1 base respectively, with 14 bases between them. Germline lookup yields CDR1 DFQATT and CDR2 SNEGSKA (reference sequence). This CDR3 is built from 16 residues. The CDR3 spells CSARMARGLTNEKLFF. The CDR3 DNA reads as TGCAGTGCTAGAATGGCCAGGGGATTAACTAATGAAAAACTGTTTTTT.

Many counts were recorded for this clonotype. V usage is TRBV5-1 and J usage is TRBJ1-1; D is undetermined. Germline values: CDR1 SGHRS, CDR2 YFSETQ. The CDR3 extends over 11 amino acids. The V gene lost 0 bases and the J gene lost 8 bases, with 5 bases spanning the gap. For the CDR3, the DNA is TGCGCCAGCAGCTTGGCAGAGGAAGCTTTCTTT. Protein product: CASSLAEEAFF.

This clonotype was seen many times. The J gene is TRBJ2-1, the V gene TRBV29-1; 9 bases fit TRBD1. This CDR3 spans 11 amino acids. Germline CDR1 is SQVTM and CDR2 is ANQGSEA. V was clipped by 8 bases and J by 7 bases; unmatched bases: 3. CDR3 region: CSTDRGNEQFF. CDR3 bases: TGCAGCACGGACAGGGGTAATGAGCAGTTCTTC.

CDR3 sequence: CTRSLGGGDWSNQPQHF. As DNA, the CDR3 is TGCACCCGCAGCTTGGGAGGGGGGGATTGGAGCAATCAGCCCCAGCATTTT. The chain has TRBV5-1 and TRBJ1-5, with D possibly matching TRBD1 (6 bases). The CDR3 runs 17 residues. Germline CDR1 and CDR2: SGHRS and YFSETQ.

Many counts were recorded for this clonotype. The J gene is TRBJ2-4, the V gene TRBV12-3 or TRBV12-4; D unresolved. Trimming took 1 base from V and 2 from J, leaving 12 bases between them. The CDR3 totals 16 residues. In DNA form, the CDR3 reads TGTGCCAGCAGTTTAGGTATAGGCTCTACCAAAAACATTCAGTACTTC. It yields the protein CASSLGIGSTKNIQYF.